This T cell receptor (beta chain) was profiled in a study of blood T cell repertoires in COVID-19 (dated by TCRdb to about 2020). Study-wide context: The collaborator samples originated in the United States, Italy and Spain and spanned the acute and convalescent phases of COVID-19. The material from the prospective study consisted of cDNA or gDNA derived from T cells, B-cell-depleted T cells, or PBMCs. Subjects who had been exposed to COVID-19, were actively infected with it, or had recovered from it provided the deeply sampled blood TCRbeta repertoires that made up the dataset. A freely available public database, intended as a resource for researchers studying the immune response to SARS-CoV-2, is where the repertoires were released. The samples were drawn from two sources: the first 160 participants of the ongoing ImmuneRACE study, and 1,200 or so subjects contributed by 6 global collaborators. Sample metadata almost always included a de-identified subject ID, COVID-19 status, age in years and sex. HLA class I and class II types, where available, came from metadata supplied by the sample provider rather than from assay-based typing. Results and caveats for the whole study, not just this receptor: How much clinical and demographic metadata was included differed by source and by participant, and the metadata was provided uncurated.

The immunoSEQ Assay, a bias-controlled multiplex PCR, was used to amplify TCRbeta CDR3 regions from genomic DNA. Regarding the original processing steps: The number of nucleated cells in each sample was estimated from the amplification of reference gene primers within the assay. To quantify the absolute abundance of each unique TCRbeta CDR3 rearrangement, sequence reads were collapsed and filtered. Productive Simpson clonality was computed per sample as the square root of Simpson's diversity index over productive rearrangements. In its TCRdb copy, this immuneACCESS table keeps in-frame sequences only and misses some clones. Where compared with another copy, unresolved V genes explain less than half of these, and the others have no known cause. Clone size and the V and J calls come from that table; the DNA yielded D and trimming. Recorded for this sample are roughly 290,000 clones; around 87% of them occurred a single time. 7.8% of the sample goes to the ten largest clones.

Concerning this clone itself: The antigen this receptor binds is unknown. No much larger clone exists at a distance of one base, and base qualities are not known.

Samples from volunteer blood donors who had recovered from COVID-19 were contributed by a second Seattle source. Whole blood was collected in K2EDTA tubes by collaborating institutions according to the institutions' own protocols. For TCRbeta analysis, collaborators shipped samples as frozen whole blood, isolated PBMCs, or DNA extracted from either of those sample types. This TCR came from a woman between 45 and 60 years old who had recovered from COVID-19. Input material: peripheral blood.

The CDR3 region: CASAQGGSSNQPQHF. The nucleotide sequence reads as follows: TGTGCCTCAGCACAGGGTGGGTCCAGCAATCAGCCCCAGCATTTT. The sequence links TRBV30 to TRBJ1-5, with a tentative D gene TRBD1 over 6 matching bases. In the germline V gene (reference sequence), CDR1 corresponds to GTSNPN and CDR2 to SVGIG. V is pared back by 7 bases and J by 1 base, with 17 bases lying between the germline termini. From the cysteine through the phenylalanine, the CDR3 covers 15 amino acids. Only CDR3 DNA remains: 45 bases, in frame from the first base.